This T cell receptor beta chain was sequenced for a study of cytomegalovirus exposure and HLA in healthy donors. Turning to the study itself: Earlier results showed 117 million unique TCR beta sequences derived from some 180 million T cells.

With 60 Vbeta and 13 Jbeta primers, the PCR was carried out. Sequencing used immunoSEQ multiplex PCR; TCRdb keeps in-frame clones, though not all of them. Among fewer than 250,000 clones listed, 83% were seen once. As to this clone: Its antigen is undetermined.

Overall study findings and caveats: Only CMV serostatus was available as immune exposure information. More clonal expansion characterized HLA-associated TCR beta chains than equally common others in a later analysis.

All donors participated as healthy donors of bone marrow. Sequences were obtained from PBMCs. This clonotype was sampled from a girl between 10 and 17 years old in good health and CMV-seronegative.

The CDR3: CASSYSGQGTYEQYF. The CDR3 nucleotides are TGTGCCAGCAGTTACTCCGGACAGGGAACCTACGAGCAGTACTTC. V and J are TRBV6-5 and TRBJ2-7; 8 bases agree with TRBD1. Trimming at V came to 0 bases and at J to 2 bases, leaving 3 bases not matched to a gene. The germline V gene encodes CDR1 MNHEY and CDR2 SVGAGI. The CDR3 runs to 15 residues.